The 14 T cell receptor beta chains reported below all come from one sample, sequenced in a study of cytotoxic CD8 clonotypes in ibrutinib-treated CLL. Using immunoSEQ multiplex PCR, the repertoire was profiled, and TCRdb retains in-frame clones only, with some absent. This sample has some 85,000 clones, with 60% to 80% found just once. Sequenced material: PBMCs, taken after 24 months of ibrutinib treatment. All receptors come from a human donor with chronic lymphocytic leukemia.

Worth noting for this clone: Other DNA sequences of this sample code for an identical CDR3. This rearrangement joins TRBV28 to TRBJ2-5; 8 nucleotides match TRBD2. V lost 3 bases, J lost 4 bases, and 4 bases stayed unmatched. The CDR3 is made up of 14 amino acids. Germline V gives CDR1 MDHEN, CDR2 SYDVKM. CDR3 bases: TGTGCCAGCAGTTTTAGGGCGGGAGGAGAGACCCAGTACTTC. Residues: CASSFRAGGETQYF.

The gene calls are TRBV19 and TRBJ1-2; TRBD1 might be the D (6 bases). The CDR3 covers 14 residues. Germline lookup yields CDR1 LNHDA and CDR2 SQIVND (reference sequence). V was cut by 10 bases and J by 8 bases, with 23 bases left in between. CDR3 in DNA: TGTGCCACGGAAAGACTAGGGGGAACCCACGGCTACACCTTC. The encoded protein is CATERLGGTHGYTF.

The CDR3 is CASSEGGGTERYEQYF. The CDR3 DNA reads TGTGCCAGCAGTGAAGGTGGGGGGACAGAGAGGTACGAGCAGTACTTC. The gene calls are TRBV2 and TRBJ2-7; TRBD1 is a possible D gene (7 bases). V lost 1 base and J 4 bases, leaving 17 bases between the germline ends. Germline CDR1 reads SNHLY; CDR2 reads FYNNEI. The CDR3 covers 16 residues.

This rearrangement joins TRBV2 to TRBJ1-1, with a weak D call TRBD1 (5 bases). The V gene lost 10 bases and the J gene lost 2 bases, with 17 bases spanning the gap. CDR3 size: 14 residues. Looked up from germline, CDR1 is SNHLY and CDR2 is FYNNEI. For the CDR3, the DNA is TGTGCCATTTACCGGGACCGGATAAACACTGAAGCTTTCTTT. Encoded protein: CAIYRDRINTEAFF.

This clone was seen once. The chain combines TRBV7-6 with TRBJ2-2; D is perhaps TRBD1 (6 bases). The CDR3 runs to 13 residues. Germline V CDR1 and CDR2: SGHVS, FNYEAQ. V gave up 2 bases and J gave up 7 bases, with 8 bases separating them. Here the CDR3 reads CASSLQQGGELFF. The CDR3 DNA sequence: TGTGCCAGCAGCTTACAACAGGGCGGGGAGCTGTTTTTT.

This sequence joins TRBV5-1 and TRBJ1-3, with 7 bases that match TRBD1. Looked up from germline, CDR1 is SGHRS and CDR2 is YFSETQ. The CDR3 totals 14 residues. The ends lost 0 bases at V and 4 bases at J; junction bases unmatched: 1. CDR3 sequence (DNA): TGCGCCAGCAGCTTGGGACAGGGAGGAAACACCATATATTTT. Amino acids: CASSLGQGGNTIYF.

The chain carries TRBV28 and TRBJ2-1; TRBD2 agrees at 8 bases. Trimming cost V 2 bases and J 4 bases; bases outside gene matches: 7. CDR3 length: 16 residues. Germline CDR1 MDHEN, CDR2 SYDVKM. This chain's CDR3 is CASSLRGGTSYNEQFF. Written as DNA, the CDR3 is TGTGCCAGCAGTTTACGCGGCGGGACTAGTTACAATGAGCAGTTCTTC.

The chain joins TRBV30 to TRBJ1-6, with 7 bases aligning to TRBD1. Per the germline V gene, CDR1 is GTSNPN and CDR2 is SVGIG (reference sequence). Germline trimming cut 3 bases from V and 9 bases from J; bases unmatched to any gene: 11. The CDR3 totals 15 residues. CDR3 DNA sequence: TGTGCCTGGAGAACCTCGACAGGGTTCACTTCACCCCTCCACTTT. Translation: CAWRTSTGFTSPLHF.

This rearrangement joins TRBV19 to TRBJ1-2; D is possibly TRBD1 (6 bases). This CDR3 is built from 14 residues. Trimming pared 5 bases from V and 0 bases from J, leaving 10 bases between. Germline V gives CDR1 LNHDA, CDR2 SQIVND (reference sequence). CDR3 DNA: TGTGCCAGTAGTTGGGACATAGCTAACTATGGCTACACCTTC. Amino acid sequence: CASSWDIANYGYTF.

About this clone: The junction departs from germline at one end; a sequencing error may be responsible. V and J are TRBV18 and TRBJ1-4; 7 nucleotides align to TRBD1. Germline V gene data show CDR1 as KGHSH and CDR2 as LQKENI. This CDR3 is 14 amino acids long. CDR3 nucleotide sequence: TGTGCCAGCTCACCGACAGGGACTAACGAAAAACTGTTTTTT. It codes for CASSPTGTNEKLFF. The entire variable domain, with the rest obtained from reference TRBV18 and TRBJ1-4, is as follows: NAGVMQNPRHLVRRRGQEARLRCSPMKGHSHVYWYRQLPEEGLKFMVYLQKENIIDESGMPKERFSAEFPKEGPSILRIQQVVRGDSAAYFCASSPTGTNEKLFFGSGTQLSVL.

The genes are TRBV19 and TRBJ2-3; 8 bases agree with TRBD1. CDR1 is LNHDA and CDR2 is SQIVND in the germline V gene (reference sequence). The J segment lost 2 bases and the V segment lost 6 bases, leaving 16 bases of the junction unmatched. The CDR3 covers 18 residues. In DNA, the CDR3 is TGTGCCAGTAGCATCATGCCGGACCGGGACAGGTTCACAGATACGCAGTATTTT. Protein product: CASSIMPDRDRFTDTQYF.

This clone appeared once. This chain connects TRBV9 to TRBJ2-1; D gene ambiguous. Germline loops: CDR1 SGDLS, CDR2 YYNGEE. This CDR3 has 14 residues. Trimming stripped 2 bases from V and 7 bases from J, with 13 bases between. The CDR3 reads CASSVSVAANEQFF. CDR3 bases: TGTGCCAGCAGCGTTTCGGTGGCGGCTAATGAGCAGTTCTTC.

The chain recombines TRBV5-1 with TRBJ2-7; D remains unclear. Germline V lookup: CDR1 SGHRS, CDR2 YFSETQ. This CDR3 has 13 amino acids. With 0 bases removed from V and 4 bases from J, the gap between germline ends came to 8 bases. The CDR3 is CASSLVPQYEQYF. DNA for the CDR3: TGCGCCAGCAGCTTGGTACCACAGTACGAGCAGTACTTC.

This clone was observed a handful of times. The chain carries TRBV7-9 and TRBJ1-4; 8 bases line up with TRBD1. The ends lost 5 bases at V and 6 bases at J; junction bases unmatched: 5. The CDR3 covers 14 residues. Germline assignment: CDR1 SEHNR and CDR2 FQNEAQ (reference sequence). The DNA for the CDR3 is TGTGCCAGCAGCATGGGACAGGTGGATGAAAAACTGTTTTTT. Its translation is CASSMGQVDEKLFF.